Following are 21 T cell receptor beta chains from one sample sequenced in a study of blood T cell repertoires in COVID-19. TCRdb's table, derived via immunoSEQ multiplex PCR, lists solely in-frame clones and lacks some. The sample yields more than 95,000 clones, 79% seen once. Sequencing used peripheral blood. Receptors originate from a man aged 35-49 years with active or convalescent COVID-19.

This clone has just a few counts. The CDR3 is CASSLAVGRALGEQFF. In DNA, the CDR3 is TGCGCCAGCAGCTTGGCCGTCGGGAGGGCCTTAGGTGAGCAGTTCTTC. V usage is TRBV5-1 and J usage is TRBJ2-1, with 8 nucleotides matching TRBD2. Germline-derived CDR1 and CDR2 are SGHRS and YFSETQ. The J segment lost 9 bases and the V segment lost 0 bases, leaving 11 bases of the junction unmatched. The CDR3 has 16 amino acids.

The chain employs TRBV7-6 and TRBJ2-5, with a weak D call TRBD2 (5 bases). Germline V gene sequence: CDR1 SGHVS, CDR2 FNYEAQ. The V gene lost 1 base and the J gene lost 5 bases, with 8 bases spanning the gap. This CDR3 comprises 13 residues. The CDR3: CASSLGTHETQYF. CDR3 nucleotides: TGTGCCAGCAGCTTAGGGACTCACGAGACCCAGTACTTC.

This chain connects TRBV29-1 to TRBJ2-1, with TRBD2 as a possible D gene (5 bases). Trimming pared 4 bases from V and 2 bases from J, leaving 9 bases between. The length of the CDR3 is 13 residues. The germline V gene has CDR1 SQVTM and CDR2 ANQGSEA. The CDR3 region has the DNA TGCAGCGTTGTGCGGGCTACCTACAATGAGCAGTTCTTC. It is translated as CSVVRATYNEQFF.

This chain connects TRBV28 to TRBJ1-1, with D possibly being TRBD1 (5 bases). V was pared by 6 bases and J by 0 bases, with 14 bases between. This CDR3 is 15 amino acids long. Germline CDR1 MDHEN, CDR2 SYDVKM. CDR3 region: CASRLEGHLNTEAFF. The DNA of the CDR3 is TGTGCCAGCAGGTTGGAAGGACACTTGAACACTGAAGCTTTCTTT. The full variable domain, in which reference TRBV28 and TRBJ1-1 provide the parts outside the CDR3, is DVKVTQSSRYLVKRTGEKVFLECVQDMDHENMFWYRQDPGLGLRLIYFSYDVKMKEKGDIPEGYSVSREKKERFSLILESASTNQTSMYLCASRLEGHLNTEAFFGQGTRLTVV.

The J gene is TRBJ2-2, the V gene TRBV7-9; 12 bases line up with TRBD1. The V gene's germline CDR1 is SEHNR and CDR2 FQNEAQ (reference sequence). The CDR3 is made up of 16 amino acids. V lost 4 bases, J lost 7 bases, and 7 bases stayed unmatched. CDR3 region: CASSSFRDRGRGELFF. The CDR3 region has the DNA TGTGCCAGCAGCTCTTTCCGGGACAGGGGGCGCGGGGAGCTGTTTTTT.

This chain links TRBV28 with TRBJ1-2; no clear D gene. V lost 3 bases, J lost 4 bases, and 15 bases lay in between. The CDR3 consists of 15 residues. Germline-derived CDR1 and CDR2 are MDHEN and SYDVKM. CDR3 protein: CASSLVQANFYGYTF. The CDR3 DNA follows: TGTGCCAGCAGTTTGGTTCAGGCCAACTTCTATGGCTACACCTTC.

The chain carries TRBV5-1 and TRBJ1-2; D not resolved. CDR1 is SGHRS and CDR2 is YFSETQ in the germline V gene. Trimming shortened V by 2 bases and J by 0 bases, and 11 bases separated the two germline ends. This CDR3 is 15 amino acids long. The CDR3 loop is CASSFSWGANYGYTF. DNA for the CDR3: TGCGCCAGCAGCTTTAGTTGGGGAGCTAACTATGGCTACACCTTC.

This clone showed up just once. The chain employs TRBV19 and TRBJ2-1, with TRBD1 identical over 8 bases. The germline CDR1 and CDR2 sequences are LNHDA and SQIVND (reference sequence). The CDR3 spans 15 residues. The V segment lost 3 bases and the J segment 6 bases; nucleotides outside the gene matches: 7. The CDR3 sequence is CASSIGQGFGNEQFF. DNA of the CDR3: TGTGCCAGTAGTATCGGACAGGGCTTTGGCAATGAGCAGTTCTTC.

The V and J genes are TRBV5-1 and TRBJ2-2; 9 positions agree with TRBD1. The CDR3 loop spans 14 amino acids. V lost 7 bases and J lost 7; bases outside the gene matches: 8. Germline V gene lookup returns CDR1 SGHRS and CDR2 YFSETQ. CDR3 in amino acids: CASSLQGAVGELFF. The CDR3 bases are TGCGCCAGCTCCCTACAGGGGGCTGTCGGGGAGCTGTTTTTT.

V and J are TRBV2 and TRBJ2-7; 8 bases match TRBD2. Per germline, CDR1 SNHLY and CDR2 FYNNEI. CDR3 length: 11 residues. V dropped 10 bases and J dropped 6; count of bases not matched to a gene: 5. CDR3 in amino acids: CATSAGGEQYF. The CDR3 DNA is TGTGCCACCTCCGCGGGGGGCGAGCAGTACTTC.

The chain uses TRBV4-1 and TRBJ1-1; TRBD1 matches 8 bases. The CDR3 contains 13 residues. After removal of 4 bases from V and 4 bases from J, the junction contained 2 bases not matched to a gene. CDR1 MGHRA and CDR2 YSYEKL come from the germline V gene. CDR3 protein: CASSLTGGTEAFF. In DNA form, the CDR3 reads TGCGCCAGCAGCCTTACAGGGGGCACTGAAGCTTTCTTT.

This chain uses TRBV3-1 (or the pseudogene TRBV3-2) with TRBJ2-7; possibly TRBD1 for D (5 bases). Trimming took 4 bases from V and 2 from J, leaving 15 bases between them. Germline V gene sequence: CDR1 LGHDT, CDR2 YNNKEL (reference sequence). The CDR3 has 15 residues. CDR3 nucleotide sequence: TGTGCCAGCAGCCCGCTGGTCCAGGGCCCCTACGAGCAGTACTTC. This codes for CASSPLVQGPYEQYF.

The CDR3 nucleotides read TGTGCCACCAGTGATTTGCGTGGAGTGGCTGGACAGGGAACATCAGATACGCAGTATTTT. Amino acids: CATSDLRGVAGQGTSDTQYF. V is TRBV24-1 and J is TRBJ2-3; 8 nucleotides match TRBD1. With V trimmed by 0 bases and J by 4 bases, 17 bases remained unmatched. Germline CDR1 KGHDR, CDR2 SFDVKD. The CDR3 has 20 residues.

This sequence joins TRBV28 and TRBJ1-3, with D perhaps matching TRBD1 (5 bases). CDR1 and CDR2 (germline): MDHEN, SYDVKM. V dropped 6 bases and J dropped 11 bases, with 17 bases sitting between them. The CDR3 consists of 13 residues. CDR3 sequence (DNA): TGTGCCAGCAGCCCTAAACCGACAGTCCCCATATATTTT. Residues: CASSPKPTVPIYF.

The chain links TRBV6-4 to TRBJ2-1; D remains unclear. The CDR3 loop spans 13 amino acids. The V and J ends lost 0 bases and 3 bases respectively, with 3 bases between them. The V gene's germline CDR1 is MRHNA and CDR2 SNTAGT. For the CDR3, the DNA is TGTGCCAGCAGTGACTCACTCTACAATGAGCAGTTCTTC. Its translation is CASSDSLYNEQFF.

The chain combines TRBV5-1 with TRBJ2-7; D is uncertain. CDR1 is SGHRS and CDR2 is YFSETQ in the germline V gene. Trimming cost V 0 bases and J 0 bases, with 4 bases left between them. CDR3 size: 13 residues. The DNA of the CDR3 is TGCGCCAGCAGCTTGGCGTTCTCCTACGAGCAGTACTTC. Residues: CASSLAFSYEQYF.

The table lists this clone with a few counts. V is TRBV12-5 and J is TRBJ1-3; the D is unclear. Trimming cost V 8 bases and J 3 bases, with 8 bases left between them. There are 12 residues in the CDR3. Germline V gene lookup returns CDR1 LGHNT and CDR2 FRNRAP. The CDR3 region has the DNA TGTGCTAGTTCTCAGTTTGGAAACACCATATATTTT. This sequence encodes CASSQFGNTIYF.

CDR3 DNA: TGTGCCAGCAGCAGAGGGACAGGGCGGTCCTACAATGAGCAGTTCTTC. Translated: CASSRGTGRSYNEQFF. The chain has TRBV7-2 and TRBJ2-1, with 9 bases aligning to TRBD1. CDR1 and CDR2 (germline): SGHTA, FQGNSA. V shed 5 bases and J 1 base; nucleotides not matched to a gene: 6. This CDR3 is built from 16 residues.

The CDR3 sequence: CASSVGDSSSGNTIYF. CDR3 bases: TGTGCCAGCAGCGTCGGGGACAGTTCCTCTGGAAACACCATATATTTT. The rearrangement links TRBV9 to TRBJ1-3; 7 nucleotides match TRBD1. V gave up 2 bases and J gave up 0 bases; unmatched junction bases: 5. Germline V gene sequence: CDR1 SGDLS, CDR2 YYNGEE. The CDR3 extends over 16 amino acids.

This clone came up once. The V call is TRBV5-1, the J call TRBJ1-1, with D possibly TRBD1 on 5 matching bases. The CDR3 extends over 14 amino acids. Germline assignment: CDR1 SGHRS and CDR2 YFSETQ. V was cut by 4 bases and J by 0 bases, with 10 bases left in between. This CDR3 is CASSPDRLNTEAFF. CDR3 sequence (DNA): TGCGCCAGCAGCCCTGACAGACTGAACACTGAAGCTTTCTTT.

V and J are TRBV19 and TRBJ2-3; D is unclear. Trimming took off 6 bases at V and 1 base at J, with 8 bases between the two ends. Germline CDR1 LNHDA, CDR2 SQIVND (reference sequence). The CDR3 extends over 13 amino acids. This chain's CDR3 is CASRSPGTDTQYF. The CDR3 DNA sequence: TGTGCCAGTAGGTCCCCTGGCACAGATACGCAGTATTTT.